This note documents a single T cell receptor beta chain sequence. The antigen is not known. The sample comes from a study of shared clonotypes between healthy human individuals. Notes on the study in general: Non-shared clonotypes showed lower generation probabilities than clonotypes common to all four donors.

Germline V gives CDR1 MDHEN, CDR2 SYDVKM. The CDR3 consists of 14 residues. V shed 4 bases, J shed 4 bases, and the junction held 3 bases outside the gene matches. Profiling relied on immunoSEQ multiplex PCR, and the TCRdb table lists in-frame clones only, not all of them. Here the sample spans 2,500,000 or so clones, 85% to 95% being singletons. The receptor was derived from a man between 18 and 35 years old in good health. Some clones in this sample may be carry-over from other donors' samples. J is TRBJ1-1 and V is TRBV28; 10 nucleotides align to TRBD1. The sequencing input was naive CD4+ T cells from PBMCs. Indicated subset: CD45RA+ positively selected. The CDR3: CASSWGTGVTEAFF. CDR3 coding DNA: TGTGCCAGCAGTTGGGGGACAGGGGTCACTGAAGCTTTCTTT.